The 29 T cell receptor beta chains reported below all come from one sample, sequenced in a study of control samples from healthy donors and cancer patients. Here immunoSEQ multiplex PCR was the method, and the copy in TCRdb shows in-frame clones only, minus some. This sample carries 200,000 or so clones, about 90% of them seen once, and the ten largest clones take less than 2%. Material: blood. The source of these receptors is a man in his thirties or forties in good health.

The chain joins TRBV15 to TRBJ1-6; D is ambiguous. In germline, CDR1 is LNHNV, CDR2 YYDKDF (reference sequence). The CDR3 is made up of 14 amino acids. Trimming stripped 0 bases from V and 10 bases from J, with 10 bases between. Written as DNA, the CDR3 is TGTGCCACCAGCAGAGATCGGGGTGCCTCACCCCTCCACTTT. Its protein product is CATSRDRGASPLHF. Full variable domain (remainder filled in from reference TRBV15 and TRBJ1-6): DAMVIQNPRYQVTQFGKPVTLSCSQTLNHNVMYWYQQKSSQAPKLLFHYYDKDFNNEADTPDNFQSRRPNTSFCFLDIRSPGLGDTAMYLCATSRDRGASPLHFGNGTRLTVT.

The chain employs TRBV18 and TRBJ2-1; D is possibly TRBD1 (5 bases). The CDR3 contains 16 residues. The V gene lost 2 bases and the J gene lost 1 base, with 12 bases spanning the gap. CDR1 is KGHSH and CDR2 is LQKENI in the germline V gene. CDR3: CASSPRTTLSYNEQFF. Written as DNA, the CDR3 is TGTGCCAGCTCACCAAGGACAACACTGTCCTACAATGAGCAGTTCTTC.

This chain joins TRBV12-3 or TRBV12-4 and TRBJ2-2; no definite D call. The CDR3 has 13 amino acids. Trimming removed 6 bases from V and 2 bases from J, with 7 bases in between. This CDR3 is CASSGPNTGELFF. The CDR3 nucleotides are TGTGCCAGCAGCGGGCCTAACACCGGGGAGCTGTTTTTT.

V usage is TRBV2 and J usage is TRBJ2-1; no clear D. V lost 3 bases to trimming and J lost 7 bases, with 4 bases between them. CDR3 length: 11 amino acids. Germline V gene sequence: CDR1 SNHLY, CDR2 FYNNEI. The CDR3 sequence is CASSDWNEQFF. For the CDR3, the DNA is TGTGCCAGCAGTGACTGGAATGAGCAGTTCTTC.

The chain employs TRBV5-8 and TRBJ2-2; D is unclear. CDR3 length: 12 residues. CDR1 and CDR2 from the germline V gene are SGHTS and YDEGEE. V was clipped by 4 bases and J by 2 bases, with 3 bases between them. The CDR3 bases are TGTGCCAGCAGCCCCAACACCGGGGAGCTGTTTTTT. Translation: CASSPNTGELFF.

This sequence joins TRBV18 and TRBJ1-4, with D uncertain. The CDR3 has 16 amino acids. V lost 3 bases to trimming and J lost 0 bases, with 11 bases between them. The V gene's germline CDR1 is KGHSH and CDR2 LQKENI. CDR3 loop: CASSPRGRATNEKLFF. As DNA, the CDR3 is TGTGCCAGCTCACCCCGAGGACGGGCAACTAATGAAAAACTGTTTTTT.

The chain recombines TRBV12-3 or TRBV12-4 with TRBJ2-1, with TRBD1 identical over 8 bases. This CDR3 spans 10 amino acids. The J segment lost 15 bases and the V segment lost 9 bases, leaving 7 bases of the junction unmatched. The CDR3 DNA follows: TGTGCCAGACAGGGGGTATCTGGGTTCTTC. It yields the protein CARQGVSGFF.

A note on this clone: Different DNA sequences within this sample yield the same CDR3. The V gene is TRBV5-1, the J gene TRBJ1-1; TRBD1 might be the D (5 bases). V dropped 0 bases and J dropped 0 bases, with 6 bases sitting between them. This CDR3 is built from 14 residues. The V gene's germline CDR1 is SGHRS and CDR2 YFSETQ. The CDR3 sequence is CASSLGGMNTEAFF. CDR3 coding DNA: TGCGCCAGCAGCTTGGGGGGGATGAACACTGAAGCTTTCTTT.

J is TRBJ2-1 and V is TRBV9; 8 bases align to TRBD2. The CDR3 is made up of 17 amino acids. The germline CDR1 and CDR2 sequences are SGDLS and YYNGEE. V shed 0 bases and J 0 bases; nucleotides not matched to a gene: 5. CDR3 nucleotides: TGTGCCAGCAGCGTAGGGGGACTAGGGAGCTCCTACAATGAGCAGTTCTTC. Protein: CASSVGGLGSSYNEQFF.

In this sample, this clone turned up once. The chain carries TRBV29-1 and TRBJ1-2; a possible D gene is TRBD1 (6 bases). The length of the CDR3 is 12 residues. V lost 7 bases and J lost 8, with 17 bases in between. The germline V gene encodes CDR1 SQVTM and CDR2 ANQGSEA. The CDR3 coding sequence is TGCAGCGCCGAGGGGGTAGTAGGAGGCTACACCTTC. Amino acids: CSAEGVVGGYTF. The variable domain in full, completed from reference TRBV29-1 and TRBJ1-2, reads SAVISQKPSRDICQRGTSLTIQCQVDSQVTMMFWYRQQPGQSLTLIATANQGSEATYESGFVIDKFPISRPNLTFSTLTVSNMSPEDSSIYLCSAEGVVGGYTFGSGTRLTVV.

J is TRBJ1-5 and V is TRBV24-1; perhaps TRBD1 as D (5 bases). The CDR3 is 13 amino acids. In germline, CDR1 is KGHDR, CDR2 SFDVKD. The V gene lost 6 bases and the J gene lost 5 bases, with 10 bases spanning the gap. The CDR3 DNA sequence: TGTGCCACCAGTCTTGCACAGGATCAGCCCCAGCATTTT. Amino acid sequence: CATSLAQDQPQHF.

V and J are TRBV30 and TRBJ1-1; the D is unclear. This CDR3 is built from 13 residues. CDR1 GTSNPN and CDR2 SVGIG come from the germline V gene (reference sequence). Trimming left V 4 bases short and J 0 bases short, with 9 bases between. In DNA, the CDR3 is TGTGCCTGGAATGGGCAGATGAACACTGAAGCTTTCTTT. Translating gives CAWNGQMNTEAFF.

The rearrangement uses TRBV6-5 and TRBJ1-5; the D gene is possibly TRBD1 (5 bases). The germline V gene has CDR1 MNHEY and CDR2 SVGAGI. This CDR3 comprises 15 residues. V was shortened by 0 bases and J by 5 bases, with 11 bases between the two germline ends. The CDR3: CASSYSVRDHQPQHF. CDR3 DNA: TGTGCCAGCAGTTACTCAGTCAGGGACCATCAGCCCCAGCATTTT.

The V and J genes are TRBV19 and TRBJ1-2; D not certain. Trimming pared 3 bases from V and 0 bases from J, leaving 8 bases between. CDR1 is LNHDA and CDR2 is SQIVND in the germline V gene (reference sequence). The length of the CDR3 is 14 residues. CDR3: CASSMEAANYGYTF. CDR3 sequence (DNA): TGTGCCAGTAGTATGGAAGCCGCTAACTATGGCTACACCTTC.

The V call is TRBV19, the J call TRBJ1-1; D not resolved. Trimming removed 4 bases at V and 1 base at J, with 4 bases between. The CDR3 totals 12 residues. Germline V gene lookup returns CDR1 LNHDA and CDR2 SQIVND (reference sequence). The DNA for the CDR3 is TGTGCCAGTAGTAGTCGGAACACTGAAGCTTTCTTT. This translates into CASSSRNTEAFF. Together with reference TRBV19 and TRBJ1-1, the CDR3 gives the full variable domain: DGGITQSPKYLFRKEGQNVTLSCEQNLNHDAMYWYRQDPGQGLRLIYYSQIVNDFQKGDIAEGYSVSREKKESFPLTVTSAQKNPTAFYLCASSSRNTEAFFGQGTRLTVV.

The J gene is TRBJ1-6, the V gene TRBV7-9; D possibly corresponds to TRBD1 (6 bases). The CDR3 extends over 15 amino acids. V was cut by 4 bases and J by 7 bases, with 14 bases left in between. The germline CDR1 and CDR2 sequences are SEHNR and FQNEAQ (reference sequence). The CDR3 protein is CASSSPGTQNSPLHF. Written as DNA, the CDR3 is TGTGCCAGCAGCTCGCCCGGGACACAGAATTCACCCCTCCACTTT.

The gene calls are TRBV19 and TRBJ2-4; maybe TRBD2 (6 bases). The CDR3 is 14 residues long. V dropped 3 bases and J dropped 5 bases, with 11 bases sitting between them. Germline V lookup: CDR1 LNHDA, CDR2 SQIVND (reference sequence). For the CDR3, the DNA is TGTGCCAGTAGTATGGGACTCGCAGAAAACATTCAGTACTTC. Translation: CASSMGLAENIQYF.

This clone was detected only once. The gene calls are TRBV2 and TRBJ2-7; D is undetermined. V gave up 8 bases and J gave up 1 base, with 6 bases separating them. The CDR3 is made up of 11 amino acids. Germline V gene data show CDR1 as SNHLY and CDR2 as FYNNEI. For the CDR3, the DNA is TGTGCCAGCGGGGTATCCTACGAGCAGTACTTC. It yields the protein CASGVSYEQYF.

The CDR3, as DNA: TGTGCCAGCAGGGGGACTAGCGGGGGGAACACCGGGGAGCTGTTTTTT. Its translation is CASRGTSGGNTGELFF. The chain couples TRBV27 to TRBJ2-2; TRBD2 matches at 14 bases. The V and J ends lost 6 bases and 1 base, in that order; junction bases with no gene match: 1. The germline CDR1 and CDR2 sequences are MNHEY and SMNVEV (reference sequence). This CDR3 region has 16 residues.

The CDR3 DNA is TGTGCCAATGGGACTAGCGGGGACGGGGAGCTGTTTTTT. This translates into CANGTSGDGELFF. The chain employs TRBV24-1 and TRBJ2-2; 13 nucleotides match TRBD2. After removal of 11 bases from V and 7 bases from J, the junction contained 3 bases not matched to a gene. This CDR3 has 13 amino acids. Germline CDR1 KGHDR, CDR2 SFDVKD.

In its sample, this clone was seen a few times. The V and J genes are TRBV13 and TRBJ1-1; tentatively, D is TRBD1 (5 bases). The germline CDR1 and CDR2 sequences are PRHDT and FYEKMQ (reference sequence). This CDR3 comprises 15 residues. Trimming removed 5 bases from V and 1 base from J, with 14 bases in between. DNA of the CDR3: TGTGCCAGCAGCCCCGTGGGACGGGCGAACACTGAAGCTTTCTTT. Translated, it gives CASSPVGRANTEAFF.

CDR3 sequence (DNA): TGTGCTAGTGGTTCCGCGATCTCTGGAAACACCATATATTTT. Translated, it gives CASGSAISGNTIYF. The genes are TRBV12-5 and TRBJ1-3, with D unclear. This CDR3 is built from 14 residues. The V gene's germline CDR1 is LGHNT and CDR2 FRNRAP. The V and J ends lost 4 bases and 0 bases respectively, with 7 bases between them.

This clone was seen a few times. This chain uses TRBV30 with TRBJ1-6; 10 bases align to TRBD1. Trimming at V came to 4 bases and at J to 6 bases, leaving 6 bases not matched to a gene. The CDR3 has 15 residues. The germline gives CDR1 GTSNPN, CDR2 SVGIG (reference sequence). This CDR3 is CAWTGTGVVNSPLHF. Written as DNA, the CDR3 is TGTGCCTGGACTGGGACAGGGGTTGTTAATTCACCCCTCCACTTT.

The V call is TRBV7-9, the J call TRBJ1-2; 8 bases line up with TRBD1. The length of the CDR3 is 15 residues. Losses at the gene ends were 5 bases for V and 6 bases for J; bases not matched to a gene: 11. The V gene's germline CDR1 is SEHNR and CDR2 FQNEAQ (reference sequence). This CDR3 is CASSRSTGAYDGYTF. The CDR3 DNA follows: TGTGCCAGCAGCCGATCGACAGGGGCGTATGATGGCTACACCTTC.

The chain recombines TRBV27 with TRBJ1-2; D is undetermined. Germline CDR1 and CDR2: MNHEY and SMNVEV (reference sequence). V dropped 5 bases and J dropped 2 bases, with 15 bases sitting between them. The CDR3 totals 15 residues. Here the CDR3 reads CASSPRGRSNYGYTF. CDR3 DNA: TGTGCCAGCAGTCCCCGTGGGCGGTCGAACTATGGCTACACCTTC.

The chain combines TRBV7-8 with TRBJ1-6, with D unclear. CDR1 and CDR2 (germline): SGHVS, FQNEAQ. The CDR3 contains 14 residues. Trimming left V 8 bases short and J 5 bases short, with 13 bases between. The CDR3 DNA follows: TGTGCCAGCCGCCGGACGGAGAATAATTCACCCCTCCACTTT. It yields the protein CASRRTENNSPLHF.

The chain uses TRBV19 and TRBJ1-2; a possible D gene is TRBD1 (5 bases). V dropped 0 bases and J dropped 4 bases, with 9 bases sitting between them. Looked up from germline, CDR1 is LNHDA and CDR2 is SQIVND (reference sequence). The CDR3 extends over 14 amino acids. DNA for the CDR3: TGTGCCAGTAGTATAGAGGGGCAATCCTATGGCTACACCTTC. It yields the protein CASSIEGQSYGYTF.

This chain connects TRBV10-2 to TRBJ2-5; 12 bases fit TRBD2. Germline V gene sequence: CDR1 WSHSY, CDR2 SAAADI. The V gene end was trimmed by 2 bases and the J gene end by 5 bases; junction bases not matched to a gene: 3. The CDR3 loop spans 15 amino acids. CDR3 sequence: CASSEGTSGPETQYF. The CDR3 DNA sequence: TGCGCCAGCAGTGAGGGGACTAGCGGGCCTGAGACCCAGTACTTC.

This clone occurred a few times. The rearrangement links TRBV9 to TRBJ2-1, with 9 bases matching TRBD2. Germline V gene data show CDR1 as SGDLS and CDR2 as YYNGEE. The CDR3 consists of 18 residues. V lost 3 bases, J lost 4 bases, and 14 bases stayed unmatched. CDR3 in DNA: TGTGCCAGCAGCGCCCTACCCTCGAGGCGGGGGGGGTACAATGAGCAGTTCTTC. Protein product: CASSALPSRRGGYNEQFF.